The sequence of this TCR beta chain was determined in a study of T cells in Graves' hyperthyroidism and ophthalmopathy. Study-wide results and limits: Most clonotypes expanded in the thyroid (above 0.001) were also present in blood.

Researchers took RNA transcripts and amplified the TCR beta CDR3 regions from them. Researchers ran a first-round RT-PCR on the TCR CDR3 using the HTBI primer set. TCRdb passed the multiplex PCR reads through MiXCR, listing each CDR3 protein once. The table has fewer than 300,000 distinct CDR3 sequences, 20% to 30% seen once. The hyperthyroidism patients had all been newly diagnosed, and their disease duration was under 2 months. Their ages ranged from 18 to 65 years. Sample collection date corresponds to first hyperthyroidism diagnosis, prior to any ophthalmopathy symptoms. The sample holds many counts of this clonotype. Its target is not known. Germline values: CDR1 MNHEY, CDR2 SMNVEV (reference sequence). V lost 5 bases and J lost 2, with 21 bases in between. CDR3 length: 17 residues.

The sequencing input was blood. This TCR was recovered from a man aged 35 to 55 with Graves' hyperthyroidism that later progressed to Graves' ophthalmopathy. This chain links TRBV27 with TRBJ1-1; possibly TRBD1 for D (5 bases). CDR3 nucleotides: TGTGCCAGCAGTCAACCCCAGGGACTCTGGGGAAACACTGAAGCTTTCTTT. Translating gives CASSQPQGLWGNTEAFF.